These 27 T cell receptor beta chains came from one sample sequenced in a study of PD-L1 blockade in urothelial cancer. Time point in this sample: pretreatment peripheral blood. Libraries were prepared by immunoSEQ multiplex PCR; TCRdb keeps only in-frame clonotypes and omits some of them. The sample carries over 45,000 clones, 70% to 90% recorded once. The sample consisted of PBMCs, taken around atezolizumab (anti-PD-L1) treatment. The receptors shown here come from a man aged 55 to 70 with urothelial cancer.

V usage is TRBV14 and J usage is TRBJ2-5; D possibly corresponds to TRBD2 (5 bases). The V and J ends lost 4 bases and 1 base respectively, with 7 bases between them. CDR3 length equals 13 residues. From germline, CDR1 is SGHDN and CDR2 FVKESK. This chain's CDR3 is CASSRGLQETQYF. Written as DNA, the CDR3 is TGTGCCAGCAGCCGAGGACTCCAAGAGACCCAGTACTTC.

The chain recombines TRBV5-4 with TRBJ1-1; 8 bases fit TRBD1. The germline V gene has CDR1 SGHNT and CDR2 YYREEE (reference sequence). Germline trimming cut 6 bases from V and 1 base from J; bases unmatched to any gene: 5. The CDR3 spans 14 residues. The DNA for the CDR3 is TGTGCCAGCAAAAAGGACAGGGCGAACACTGAAGCTTTCTTT. Translation: CASKKDRANTEAFF.

This clone has just one count. V and J are TRBV11-1 and TRBJ1-1; perhaps TRBD1 as D (6 bases). CDR3 length: 15 residues. Trimming pared 4 bases from V and 0 bases from J, leaving 12 bases between. Per the germline V gene, CDR1 is SGHAT and CDR2 is FQDESV (reference sequence). CDR3 in amino acids: CASSYGQLMNTEAFF. The CDR3 nucleotides are TGTGCCAGCAGCTACGGACAGCTCATGAACACTGAAGCTTTCTTT.

J is TRBJ2-2 and V is TRBV19; possibly TRBD2 for D (5 bases). The germline gives CDR1 LNHDA, CDR2 SQIVND (reference sequence). The CDR3 is 18 amino acids. V lost 3 bases and J lost 0, with 17 bases in between. CDR3 sequence reads: CASSMTGKVGPNTGELFF. CDR3 nucleotides: TGTGCCAGTAGTATGACGGGAAAGGTCGGACCGAACACCGGGGAGCTGTTTTTT.

The V call is TRBV9, the J call TRBJ1-5; D unresolved. V dropped 0 bases and J dropped 0 bases, with 4 bases sitting between them. Germline assignment: CDR1 SGDLS and CDR2 YYNGEE. This CDR3 contains 14 residues. The DNA of the CDR3 is TGTGCCAGCAGCGTAGCAGATAGCAATCAGCCCCAGCATTTT. Amino acids: CASSVADSNQPQHF.

The V call is TRBV5-1, the J call TRBJ2-7; D unresolved. CDR3 length: 15 amino acids. The germline CDR1 and CDR2 sequences are SGHRS and YFSETQ. Trimming stripped 4 bases from V and 7 bases from J, with 21 bases between. The chain's CDR3 is CASSPGDPLRREQYF. The CDR3 DNA is TGCGCCAGCAGCCCGGGTGACCCCCTTCGTCGGGAGCAGTACTTC.

V gene TRBV5-4 combines with J gene TRBJ2-2, with a tentative D call TRBD2 (6 bases). V dropped 4 bases and J dropped 6 bases, with 10 bases sitting between them. The length of the CDR3 is 13 residues. The germline CDR1 and CDR2 sequences are SGHNT and YYREEE (reference sequence). The CDR3 DNA follows: TGTGCCAGCAGCCCAGGGACTTCCGGGGAGCTGTTTTTT. Residues: CASSPGTSGELFF.

The rearrangement uses TRBV4-3 and TRBJ1-4; D uncertain. V gave up 1 base and J gave up 4 bases, with 13 bases separating them. Germline CDR1 reads LGHNA; CDR2 reads YSLEER. CDR3 length: 16 residues. DNA for the CDR3: TGCGCCAGCAGCCAAGCCAAAGGCGGTAGTAATGAAAAACTGTTTTTT. Its protein is CASSQAKGGSNEKLFF.

This clone was counted once. The V call is TRBV5-1, the J call TRBJ1-3; 10 nucleotides match TRBD1. CDR1 is SGHRS and CDR2 is YFSETQ in the germline V gene. The V segment lost 2 bases and the J segment 2 bases; nucleotides outside the gene matches: 1. The CDR3 is 15 residues long. The CDR3, as DNA: TGCGCCAGCAGCTTCGGGACAGGGGCTGGAAACACCATATATTTT. Translated, it gives CASSFGTGAGNTIYF.

The chain recombines TRBV7-9 with TRBJ1-2, with unresolved D. This CDR3 is 15 amino acids long. V shed 1 base and J shed 4 bases, with 13 bases lying between them. Per germline, CDR1 SEHNR and CDR2 FQNEAQ (reference sequence). The CDR3 sequence is CASSLERAAGYGYTF. The CDR3 DNA reads as TGTGCCAGCAGCTTAGAGCGGGCAGCAGGCTATGGCTACACCTTC. The complete variable domain, with remaining parts taken from reference TRBV7-9 and TRBJ1-2, reads DTGVSQNPRHKITKRGQNVTFRCDPISEHNRLYWYRQTLGQGPEFLTYFQNEAQLEKSRLLSDRFSAERPKGSFSTLEIQRTEQGDSAMYLCASSLERAAGYGYTFGSGTRLTVV.

This chain uses TRBV7-2 with TRBJ1-2; 11 nucleotides agree with TRBD1. The CDR3 has 15 amino acids. Germline V CDR1 and CDR2: SGHTA, FQGNSA. The trim removed 3 bases at V and 3 bases at J, leaving 3 bases unmatched. The CDR3: CASSLGTGGDYGYTF. The DNA of the CDR3 is TGTGCCAGCAGCTTGGGGACAGGGGGGGACTATGGCTACACCTTC.

The chain links TRBV28 to TRBJ1-5; D remains ambiguous. CDR3 size: 14 residues. V lost 3 bases and J 8 bases, leaving 14 bases between the germline ends. Germline V gene data show CDR1 as MDHEN and CDR2 as SYDVKM. CDR3 residues: CASSFGGLLKPQHF. CDR3 in DNA: TGTGCCAGCAGTTTCGGCGGACTTCTAAAGCCCCAGCATTTT.

The genes are TRBV6-5 and TRBJ2-1, with D tentatively TRBD2 (6 bases). The germline V gene has CDR1 MNHEY and CDR2 SVGAGI. There are 16 residues in the CDR3. V lost 4 bases and J 6 bases, leaving 19 bases between the germline ends. For the CDR3, the DNA is TGTGCCAGCAGTTCCCCAAGCGGGCCCGACTTCAATGAGCAGTTCTTC. Its translation: CASSSPSGPDFNEQFF.

The chain employs TRBV5-5 and TRBJ1-1; 11 bases agree with TRBD1. V lost 4 bases to trimming and J lost 3 bases; unmatched junction nucleotides: 5. CDR3 length: 15 residues. CDR1 is SGHKS and CDR2 is YYEKEE in the germline V gene (reference sequence). Here the CDR3 DNA reads TGTGCCAGCAGCGGTAGGGACAGGGGGTACACTGAAGCTTTCTTT. Amino acids: CASSGRDRGYTEAFF. The entire variable domain, with the rest obtained from reference TRBV5-5 and TRBJ1-1, is as follows: DAGVTQSPTHLIKTRGQQVTLRCSPISGHKSVSWYQQVLGQGPQFIFQYYEKEERGRGNFPDRFSARQFPNYSSELNVNALLLGDSALYLCASSGRDRGYTEAFFGQGTRLTVV.

The chain has TRBV7-9 and TRBJ2-5; 8 bases map to TRBD2. The germline gives CDR1 SEHNR, CDR2 FQNEAQ (reference sequence). Unmatched junction bases numbered 6, after V lost 5 bases and J lost 4 bases. This CDR3 is 14 amino acids long. The CDR3 nucleotides read TGTGCCAGCAGCCGTGGGCTAGCGGGAGAGACCCAGTACTTC. This sequence encodes CASSRGLAGETQYF. Looking up the rest from reference TRBV7-9 and TRBJ2-5 gives the full variable domain: DTGVSQNPRHKITKRGQNVTFRCDPISEHNRLYWYRQTLGQGPEFLTYFQNEAQLEKSRLLSDRFSAERPKGSFSTLEIQRTEQGDSAMYLCASSRGLAGETQYFGPGTRLLVL.

The chain carries TRBV6-5 and TRBJ1-2; 9 bases match TRBD1. With V trimmed by 4 bases and J by 3 bases, 3 bases remained unmatched. Germline V gene lookup returns CDR1 MNHEY and CDR2 SVGAGI. This CDR3 contains 14 residues. This CDR3 is CASSSRTGDYGYTF. As DNA, the CDR3 is TGTGCCAGCAGTTCCAGGACAGGGGACTATGGCTACACCTTC.

The CDR3 sequence: CASSSTSGSRETQYF. CDR3 coding DNA: TGTGCCAGCAGCTCGACTAGCGGGAGTAGGGAGACCCAGTACTTC. The chain links TRBV5-4 to TRBJ2-5, with 12 bases lining up with TRBD2. Germline CDR1 reads SGHNT; CDR2 reads YYREEE (reference sequence). V shed 3 bases and J 5 bases; nucleotides not matched to a gene: 5. The CDR3 runs to 15 residues.

V and J are TRBV5-1 and TRBJ1-2, with D possibly TRBD1 on 6 matching bases. V dropped 0 bases and J dropped 5 bases, with 8 bases sitting between them. This CDR3 comprises 13 residues. CDR1 is SGHRS, CDR2 YFSETQ, per germline. CDR3: CASSLGQEYGYTF. CDR3 sequence (DNA): TGCGCCAGCAGCTTGGGACAGGAGTATGGCTACACCTTC. Supplemented by reference TRBV5-1 and TRBJ1-2, the full variable domain reads KAGVTQTPRYLIKTRGQQVTLSCSPISGHRSVSWYQQTPGQGLQFLFEYFSETQRNKGNFPGRFSGRQFSNSRSEMNVSTLELGDSALYLCASSLGQEYGYTFGSGTRLTVV.

This clone was recorded only once. The chain combines TRBV4-1 with TRBJ1-3; D remains unclear. CDR1 is MGHRA and CDR2 is YSYEKL in the germline V gene. V was pared by 0 bases and J by 3 bases, with 6 bases between. The CDR3 covers 14 residues. The CDR3 nucleotides are TGCGCCAGCAGCCAAGATGGCAGTGGAAACACCATATATTTT. Translating it yields CASSQDGSGNTIYF.

The chain couples TRBV9 to TRBJ2-7; 8 bases agree with TRBD2. Germline V gene sequence: CDR1 SGDLS, CDR2 YYNGEE. J was trimmed by 2 bases and V by 5 bases; bases with no gene match: 9. The CDR3 loop spans 15 amino acids. Written as DNA, the CDR3 is TGTGCCAGCAGTCACGGGGGGGGAACAACCTACGAGCAGTACTTC. This encodes CASSHGGGTTYEQYF.

V usage is TRBV18 and J usage is TRBJ2-1; 8 bases agree with TRBD2. Germline values: CDR1 KGHSH, CDR2 LQKENI. This CDR3 comprises 14 residues. V trimming: 8 bases; J trimming: 10 bases; junction bases outside the gene matches: 13. The CDR3 sequence is CASTSTGGGYEQFF. The CDR3 bases are TGTGCCAGCACTTCTACGGGGGGGGGCTACGAGCAGTTCTTC.

The rearrangement uses TRBV7-8 and TRBJ1-6; weak D call: TRBD1 (6 bases). CDR1 is SGHVS, CDR2 FQNEAQ, per germline. This CDR3 is 16 amino acids long. V lost 3 bases and J 1 base, leaving 10 bases between the germline ends. CDR3 protein: CASSFTDRSYNSPLHF. The CDR3 nucleotides are TGTGCCAGCAGCTTTACCGACAGGTCCTATAATTCACCCCTCCACTTT.

The rearrangement joins TRBV19 to TRBJ1-5, with a possible D match to TRBD1 (5 bases). This CDR3 comprises 13 residues. V was pared by 1 base and J by 6 bases, with 7 bases between. The germline V gene encodes CDR1 LNHDA and CDR2 SQIVND (reference sequence). CDR3 in DNA: TGTGCCAGTAGTATAGGGGGCGTTCAGCCCCAGCATTTT. It codes for CASSIGGVQPQHF. The full variable domain, completed using reference TRBV19 and TRBJ1-5, is DGGITQSPKYLFRKEGQNVTLSCEQNLNHDAMYWYRQDPGQGLRLIYYSQIVNDFQKGDIAEGYSVSREKKESFPLTVTSAQKNPTAFYLCASSIGGVQPQHFGDGTRLSIL.

The chain employs TRBV6-1 and TRBJ2-1; D might be TRBD2 (6 bases). Deletions cut 5 bases from V and 5 bases from J, with 16 bases between. The CDR3 is made up of 15 amino acids. Germline lookup yields CDR1 MNHNS and CDR2 SASEGT. The CDR3: CASSSAGLGHNEQFF. CDR3 in DNA: TGTGCCAGCAGTTCGGCGGGGCTCGGGCACAATGAGCAGTTCTTC.

The chain joins TRBV9 to TRBJ2-5; D is uncertain. The CDR3 extends over 13 amino acids. Germline-derived CDR1 and CDR2 are SGDLS and YYNGEE. V was pared by 0 bases and J by 7 bases, with 10 bases between. DNA of the CDR3: TGTGCCAGCAGCGTAGTATCCGGCGGGACCCAGTACTTC. This codes for CASSVVSGGTQYF.

The CDR3 region is CASSSEFVGQIIFGANEKLFF. The CDR3 region has the DNA TGTGCCAGCAGCTCAGAATTCGTCGGACAGATAATTTTTGGCGCCAATGAAAAACTGTTTTTT. The chain carries TRBV7-6 and TRBJ1-4, with a tentative D call TRBD1 (6 bases). The CDR3 covers 21 residues. Trimming cost V 4 bases and J 5 bases, with 32 bases left between them. Germline V gene sequence: CDR1 SGHVS, CDR2 FNYEAQ.

The V and J genes are TRBV18 and TRBJ2-5; 9 bases line up with TRBD1. Germline V lookup: CDR1 KGHSH, CDR2 LQKENI. The CDR3 contains 15 residues. With V trimmed by 3 bases and J by 4 bases, 6 bases remained unmatched. The CDR3 DNA reads TGTGCCAGCTCACCGGTACAGGGGGCTTCAGAGACCCAGTACTTC. It encodes CASSPVQGASETQYF.